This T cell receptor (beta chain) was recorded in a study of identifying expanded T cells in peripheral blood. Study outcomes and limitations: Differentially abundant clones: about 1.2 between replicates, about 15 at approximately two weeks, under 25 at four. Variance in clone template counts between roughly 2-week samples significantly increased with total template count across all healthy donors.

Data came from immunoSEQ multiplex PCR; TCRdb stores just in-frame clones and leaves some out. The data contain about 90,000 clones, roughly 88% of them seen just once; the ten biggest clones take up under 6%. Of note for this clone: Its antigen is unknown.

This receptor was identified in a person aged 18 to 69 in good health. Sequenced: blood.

CDR3 amino acids: CASRGRTTYEQYF. The CDR3, as DNA: TGTGCCAGCAGGGGCAGGACAACCTACGAGCAGTACTTC. V gene TRBV10-3 combines with J gene TRBJ2-7; the D gene is possibly TRBD1 (6 bases). The CDR3 totals 13 residues. Trimming took 10 bases from V and 2 from J, leaving 15 bases between them. CDR1 and CDR2 from the germline V gene are ENHRY and SYGVKD.